This T cell receptor beta chain was sequenced in a study of regulatory T cells in long-lasting Graves disease. Time point denoted: persistent/refractory GD, antithyroid drugs over 5 years with positive TRAb. Scientists built the TCR library using RNA that was extracted from PBMCs. Through Arm-PCR of CDR3 regions and iRepertoire HTBI primers, TCR beta libraries were built. Each CDR3 protein is one row after TCRdb ran MiXCR on the multiplex PCR reads. The data show 400,000 to 500,000 distinct CDR3 sequences, 20% to 25% seen once. Germline V CDR1 and CDR2: LGHDT, YNNKEL (reference sequence). The CDR3 is 15 residues long. Trimming cost V 5 bases and J 9 bases; bases outside gene matches: 9.

The gene calls are TRBV3-1 and TRBJ2-7; 14 bases are a match to TRBD2. The receptor comes from a female donor with Graves disease. Material: peripheral blood mononuclear cells (PBMCs), obtained when the disease was refractory, from a patient treated with antithyroid drugs. CDR3 coding DNA: TGTGCCAGCAGCTCCCCGGGACTAGCGGGAGAGGGGCAGTACTTC. Translating it yields CASSSPGLAGEGQYF.